Shown below are 9 T cell receptor beta chains from a single sample sequenced in a study of T-cell reconstitution after alpha-beta-depleted transplantation in children (dated by TCRdb to 2016 to 2017). Read against the paper, the sample's treatment or condition label means: allogeneic hematopoietic cell transplantation with graft depleted of TCRalphabeta T cells and CD19 B cells. Library prep was done by PCR. The listed sequencing device is Illumina HiSeq 2500. Molecular barcoding was employed in the preparation of TCR libraries, with unique molecular identifiers being used to normalize TCRbeta repertoire quantification. TCRdb cleaned the public reads at Q25 with fastp, built clones with MiXCR and kept in-frame beta chains. Every distinct CDR3 protein forms one entry, paired with its most common genes and DNA. Here the sample has some 600,000 distinct CDR3 sequences; roughly 13% occur a single time. The ten largest clonotypes hold around 2.2% of the sample.

The source was PBMCs, mostly from graft donor cells, collected 360 days after TCRalphabeta/CD19-depleted stem cell transplant. The receptors shown here come from a male patient younger than 18 who had a stem cell transplant for acute myeloid leukemia, so the T cells may come from the graft donor.

This clonotype was counted many times. J is TRBJ2-4 and V is TRBV5-1, with D possibly TRBD2 on 5 matching bases. The ends were cut back, 4 bases at V and 2 bases at J, with 16 bases in the middle. The CDR3 sequence is 16 residues long. Germline V gene sequence: CDR1 SGHRS, CDR2 YFSETQ. The CDR3 nucleotides are TGCGCCAGCAGCATGCTCAGCGGAGGCACCAAAAACATTCAGTACTTC. Amino acids: CASSMLSGGTKNIQYF.

This clonotype has a handful of counts. The chain links TRBV10-3 to TRBJ2-3, with 8 nucleotides matching TRBD2. The trim removed 5 bases at V and 1 base at J, leaving 5 bases unmatched. Germline V gene data show CDR1 as ENHRY and CDR2 as SYGVKD. CDR3 size: 15 residues. CDR3 region: CAISIAGPGTDTQYF. In nucleotides, the CDR3 is TGTGCCATCAGTATAGCGGGGCCAGGCACAGATACGCAGTATTTT.

This rearrangement joins TRBV7-3 to TRBJ2-3, with D maybe TRBD1 (6 bases). This CDR3 has 15 amino acids. Germline-derived CDR1 and CDR2 are SGHTA and FQGTGA. For the CDR3, the DNA is TGTGGACAGGAAGGATTCGCCCAGGGCACAGATACGCAGTATTTT. The encoded protein is CGQEGFAQGTDTQYF.

This clonotype showed up many times. This chain links TRBV5-1 with TRBJ2-7; 9 bases fit TRBD1. CDR3 length: 17 amino acids. With V trimmed by 3 bases and J by 1 base, 11 bases remained unmatched. The germline V gene encodes CDR1 SGHRS and CDR2 YFSETQ. The CDR3 nucleotides read TGCGCCAGCAGCTCCGGGACAGGGCTTCGCGGTTCCTACGAGCAGTACTTC. Its protein product is CASSSGTGLRGSYEQYF.

This clonotype has a handful of counts. The chain joins TRBV12-3 or TRBV12-4 to TRBJ1-5; TRBD1 matches 9 bases. Germline trimming cut 1 base from V and 2 bases from J; bases unmatched to any gene: 6. The CDR3 length is 17 residues. The CDR3 sequence: CASSLGDRVDGNQPQHF. The CDR3 DNA is TGTGCCAGCAGTTTAGGGGACAGGGTTGACGGCAATCAGCCCCAGCATTTT.

The rearrangement links TRBV29-1 to TRBJ1-5; possible D gene TRBD1, 5 bases. The CDR3 is 12 amino acids. With 7 bases removed from V and 5 bases from J, the gap between germline ends came to 12 bases. Germline V gene data show CDR1 as SQVTM and CDR2 as ANQGSEA. CDR3 amino acids: CSAGEGYQPQHF. The CDR3 DNA follows: TGCAGCGCTGGGGAGGGGTATCAGCCCCAGCATTTT.

The J gene is TRBJ2-5, the V gene TRBV7-6; D uncertain. Trimming removed 0 bases at V and 5 bases at J, with 16 bases between. Germline CDR1 reads SGHVS; CDR2 reads FNYEAQ. This CDR3 comprises 16 residues. CDR3 residues: CASSLALGPPGETQYF. The CDR3 DNA sequence: TGTGCCAGCAGCTTAGCGCTAGGGCCCCCTGGGGAGACCCAGTACTTC.

This chain uses TRBV6-2 or TRBV6-3 with TRBJ2-5; 13 bases line up with TRBD2. Germline V gene lookup returns CDR1 MNHEY and CDR2 SVGEGT. The CDR3 has 16 residues. V lost 6 bases, J lost 5 bases, and 9 bases stayed unmatched. The chain's CDR3 is CASSRGLAGAGETQYF. In nucleotides, the CDR3 is TGTGCCAGCAGCCGCGGACTAGCGGGAGCGGGGGAGACCCAGTACTTC.

This clonotype has only a few counts. The chain carries TRBV29-1 and TRBJ2-1, with 10 nucleotides matching TRBD1. This CDR3 region has 13 residues. Per the germline V gene, CDR1 is SQVTM and CDR2 is ANQGSEA. J lost 6 bases, V lost 4 bases, and 3 bases had no gene match. The CDR3 here is CSVGGTGVNEQFF. The CDR3 DNA sequence: TGCAGCGTTGGTGGGACAGGGGTCAATGAGCAGTTCTTC.